The 8 T cell receptor beta chains below were found in one sample sequenced in a study of T cells after yellow fever vaccination. A single record per CDR3 protein comes from TCRdb applying MiXCR to the 5' RACE reads. The table lists about 340,000 distinct CDR3 sequences, over 8% of them singletons, with 15% to 20% in the top ten. This material consisted of PBMCs, taken on the day of the first yellow fever vaccination. The source of these receptors is a man aged 18 to 29 who received the YFV17D yellow fever vaccine.

This clonotype occurred a few times. The V gene is TRBV6-1, the J gene TRBJ1-6, with a tentative D call TRBD1 (6 bases). Trimming left V 0 bases short and J 9 bases short, with 12 bases between. CDR1 is MNHNS and CDR2 is SASEGT in the germline V gene. This CDR3 has 15 amino acids. DNA of the CDR3: TGTGCCAGCAGTGAAGCGGGGGGCCCCCTTTCACCCCTCCACTTT. It encodes CASSEAGGPLSPLHF.

Remarks on this clonotype: Sequence at one end of the junction differs from germline and may be a read error. V gene TRBV7-6 combines with J gene TRBJ2-5; D is perhaps TRBD1 (6 bases). The CDR3 contains 14 residues. Germline loops: CDR1 SGHVS, CDR2 FNYEAQ. CDR3 DNA sequence: TGTACCAGCAGCTTAATAGCAGGGGATGGGAGCCAGTACTTC. It codes for CTSSLIAGDGSQYF.

This clonotype was observed a few times. This chain joins TRBV20-1 and TRBJ1-6; TRBD1 matches 10 bases. Germline CDR1 DFQATT, CDR2 SNEGSKA (reference sequence). The CDR3 has 15 residues. Losses at the gene ends were 0 bases for V and 8 bases for J; bases not matched to a gene: 4. The DNA of the CDR3 is TGCAGTGCTAGAGATCTAGGGACAGGGGATTCACCCCTCCACTTT. It is translated as CSARDLGTGDSPLHF.

This clonotype came up a few times. This sequence joins TRBV2 and TRBJ2-5; D is possibly TRBD1 (6 bases). Germline V lookup: CDR1 SNHLY, CDR2 FYNNEI. The CDR3 has 15 amino acids. V lost 1 base to trimming and J lost 1 base, with 10 bases between them. CDR3 amino acids: CASSEGQAVQETQYF. Here the CDR3 DNA reads TGTGCCAGCAGTGAAGGACAGGCGGTCCAAGAGACCCAGTACTTC.

The table lists this clonotype with many counts. The V gene is TRBV5-1, the J gene TRBJ1-1; 8 nucleotides align to TRBD1. This CDR3 is 15 amino acids long. Per germline, CDR1 SGHRS and CDR2 YFSETQ. Losses at the gene ends were 4 bases for V and 1 base for J; bases not matched to a gene: 6. The CDR3 DNA sequence: TGCGCCAGCAGCCCTGGACAGGGCGAGAACACTGAAGCTTTCTTT. Translating it yields CASSPGQGENTEAFF.

The chain employs TRBV7-2 and TRBJ1-5; D is unresolved. The V and J ends lost 5 bases and 5 bases respectively, with 13 bases between them. In germline, CDR1 is SGHTA, CDR2 FQGNSA. CDR3 length equals 14 residues. The CDR3 region is CASSLRRIHQPQHF. As DNA, the CDR3 is TGTGCCAGCAGCCTGCGGAGGATTCATCAGCCCCAGCATTTT.

This clonotype has a handful of counts. The chain links TRBV5-4 to TRBJ1-6; D gene ambiguous. The CDR3 has 14 amino acids. Per the germline V gene, CDR1 is SGHNT and CDR2 is YYREEE (reference sequence). With 4 bases removed from V and 5 bases from J, the gap between germline ends came to 10 bases. CDR3 coding DNA: TGTGCCAGCAGCGGCGGGAGGCATAATTCACCCCTCCACTTT. Translated, it gives CASSGGRHNSPLHF.

This clonotype appeared many times. In DNA form, the CDR3 reads TGCGCCAGCAGCTTGGCTAGGGGCTCAGATACGCAGTATTTT. Residues: CASSLARGSDTQYF. This chain joins TRBV5-1 and TRBJ2-3; D is perhaps TRBD1 (5 bases). Germline assignment: CDR1 SGHRS and CDR2 YFSETQ. Trimming took 0 bases from V and 4 from J, leaving 9 bases between them. CDR3 length: 14 residues.